Described below is a single T cell receptor (beta chain) sequence and its context. Antigen: not known. The CDR3 totals 15 residues. V lost 3 bases and J lost 8; bases outside the gene matches: 9. CDR1 is SGHTA, CDR2 FQGTGA, per germline. This specimen comes from a study of OX40 agonist ivuxolimab in advanced cancers. Overall study: Dose-escalation patients suffered from hepatocellular carcinoma, melanoma, renal cell or head and neck cancer.

Patients with autoimmune history or systemic immunosuppression were excluded. Study conclusions and caveats: Circulating CD4+ and CD8+ T cells showed clonal expansion by week 6 at 0.1 to 3.0 mg/kg.

Assay used: immunoSEQ multiplex PCR; TCRdb lists only in-frame clones, some missing. Of some 74,000 clones listed, approximately 85% are singletons. The chain combines TRBV7-3 with TRBJ2-1; 8 bases match TRBD2. Sequencing used CD4+ or CD8+ T cells sorted from blood, obtained in a trial of the OX40 agonist ivuxolimab. The sequence derives from an adult with an advanced solid tumor such as melanoma, head and neck, liver or kidney cancer. The CDR3 loop reads CASSFTGTSLDEQFF. The CDR3 DNA follows: TGTGCCAGCAGCTTCACCGGGACTAGTTTAGATGAGCAGTTCTTC.